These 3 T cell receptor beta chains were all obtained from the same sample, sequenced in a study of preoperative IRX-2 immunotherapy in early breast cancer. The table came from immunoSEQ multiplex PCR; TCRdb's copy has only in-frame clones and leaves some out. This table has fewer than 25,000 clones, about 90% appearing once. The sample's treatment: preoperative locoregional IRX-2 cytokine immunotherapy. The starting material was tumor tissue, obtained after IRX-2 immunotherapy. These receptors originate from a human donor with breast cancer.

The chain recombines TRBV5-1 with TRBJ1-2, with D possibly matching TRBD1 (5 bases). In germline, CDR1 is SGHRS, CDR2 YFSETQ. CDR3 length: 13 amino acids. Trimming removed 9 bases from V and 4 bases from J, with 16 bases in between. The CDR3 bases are TGCGCCATCGGGGACGGAGTTACCTATGGCTACACCTTC. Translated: CAIGDGVTYGYTF. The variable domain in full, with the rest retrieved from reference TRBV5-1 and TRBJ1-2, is KAGVTQTPRYLIKTRGQQVTLSCSPISGHRSVSWYQQTPGQGLQFLFEYFSETQRNKGNFPGRFSGRQFSNSRSEMNVSTLELGDSALYLCAIGDGVTYGYTFGSGTRLTVV.

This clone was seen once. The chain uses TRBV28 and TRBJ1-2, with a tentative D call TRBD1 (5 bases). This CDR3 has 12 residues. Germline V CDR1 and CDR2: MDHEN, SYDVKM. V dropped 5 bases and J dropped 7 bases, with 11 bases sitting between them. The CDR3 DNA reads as TGTGCCAGCAGTCCGGGGGGAGGTGGCTACACCTTC. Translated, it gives CASSPGGGGYTF.

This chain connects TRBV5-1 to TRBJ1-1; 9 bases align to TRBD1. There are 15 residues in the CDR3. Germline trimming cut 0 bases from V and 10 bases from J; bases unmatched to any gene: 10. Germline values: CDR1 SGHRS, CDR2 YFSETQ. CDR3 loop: CASSLVGSGQGRAFF. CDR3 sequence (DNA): TGCGCCAGCAGCTTGGTAGGGTCGGGACAGGGAAGAGCTTTCTTT.